Given below is one T cell receptor (beta chain) in context. Its antigen remains unknown. Losses at the gene ends were 6 bases for V and 5 bases for J; bases not matched to a gene: 10. Germline V CDR1 and CDR2: DFQATT, SNEGSKA (reference sequence). The CDR3 is 14 residues long. Preparation of TCR beta libraries was done by quantitative 5'-RACE with molecular barcodes. Each CDR3 protein gets one entry after TCRdb re-called the 5' RACE reads with MiXCR. The sample lists roughly 490,000 distinct CDR3 sequences, 5.3% occurring once. The data originate from a study of CD8 T cells in ankylosing spondylitis. Notes on the study in general: Seemingly characteristic of ankylosing spondylitis blood was a TCR beta motif consisting of roughly 8 highly homologous variants. Clones linked to disease were reported to show significant enrichment in matched ankylosing spondylitis synovial fluid. The authors found the disease-linked clones to be CD8+ and relatively rare in peripheral blood. Existing reports had already noted some motif variants in reactive arthritis synovial fluid and blood.

The receptor comes from a male donor with ankylosing spondylitis. The chain links TRBV20-1 to TRBJ2-3; 8 nucleotides agree with TRBD2. The sequencing sample was made of blood, either unsorted or a sorted T cell fraction (not recorded which). The CDR3 protein is CSAPKREFGDTQYF. The CDR3 DNA sequence: TGCAGTGCGCCGAAGCGGGAGTTTGGAGATACGCAGTATTTT.